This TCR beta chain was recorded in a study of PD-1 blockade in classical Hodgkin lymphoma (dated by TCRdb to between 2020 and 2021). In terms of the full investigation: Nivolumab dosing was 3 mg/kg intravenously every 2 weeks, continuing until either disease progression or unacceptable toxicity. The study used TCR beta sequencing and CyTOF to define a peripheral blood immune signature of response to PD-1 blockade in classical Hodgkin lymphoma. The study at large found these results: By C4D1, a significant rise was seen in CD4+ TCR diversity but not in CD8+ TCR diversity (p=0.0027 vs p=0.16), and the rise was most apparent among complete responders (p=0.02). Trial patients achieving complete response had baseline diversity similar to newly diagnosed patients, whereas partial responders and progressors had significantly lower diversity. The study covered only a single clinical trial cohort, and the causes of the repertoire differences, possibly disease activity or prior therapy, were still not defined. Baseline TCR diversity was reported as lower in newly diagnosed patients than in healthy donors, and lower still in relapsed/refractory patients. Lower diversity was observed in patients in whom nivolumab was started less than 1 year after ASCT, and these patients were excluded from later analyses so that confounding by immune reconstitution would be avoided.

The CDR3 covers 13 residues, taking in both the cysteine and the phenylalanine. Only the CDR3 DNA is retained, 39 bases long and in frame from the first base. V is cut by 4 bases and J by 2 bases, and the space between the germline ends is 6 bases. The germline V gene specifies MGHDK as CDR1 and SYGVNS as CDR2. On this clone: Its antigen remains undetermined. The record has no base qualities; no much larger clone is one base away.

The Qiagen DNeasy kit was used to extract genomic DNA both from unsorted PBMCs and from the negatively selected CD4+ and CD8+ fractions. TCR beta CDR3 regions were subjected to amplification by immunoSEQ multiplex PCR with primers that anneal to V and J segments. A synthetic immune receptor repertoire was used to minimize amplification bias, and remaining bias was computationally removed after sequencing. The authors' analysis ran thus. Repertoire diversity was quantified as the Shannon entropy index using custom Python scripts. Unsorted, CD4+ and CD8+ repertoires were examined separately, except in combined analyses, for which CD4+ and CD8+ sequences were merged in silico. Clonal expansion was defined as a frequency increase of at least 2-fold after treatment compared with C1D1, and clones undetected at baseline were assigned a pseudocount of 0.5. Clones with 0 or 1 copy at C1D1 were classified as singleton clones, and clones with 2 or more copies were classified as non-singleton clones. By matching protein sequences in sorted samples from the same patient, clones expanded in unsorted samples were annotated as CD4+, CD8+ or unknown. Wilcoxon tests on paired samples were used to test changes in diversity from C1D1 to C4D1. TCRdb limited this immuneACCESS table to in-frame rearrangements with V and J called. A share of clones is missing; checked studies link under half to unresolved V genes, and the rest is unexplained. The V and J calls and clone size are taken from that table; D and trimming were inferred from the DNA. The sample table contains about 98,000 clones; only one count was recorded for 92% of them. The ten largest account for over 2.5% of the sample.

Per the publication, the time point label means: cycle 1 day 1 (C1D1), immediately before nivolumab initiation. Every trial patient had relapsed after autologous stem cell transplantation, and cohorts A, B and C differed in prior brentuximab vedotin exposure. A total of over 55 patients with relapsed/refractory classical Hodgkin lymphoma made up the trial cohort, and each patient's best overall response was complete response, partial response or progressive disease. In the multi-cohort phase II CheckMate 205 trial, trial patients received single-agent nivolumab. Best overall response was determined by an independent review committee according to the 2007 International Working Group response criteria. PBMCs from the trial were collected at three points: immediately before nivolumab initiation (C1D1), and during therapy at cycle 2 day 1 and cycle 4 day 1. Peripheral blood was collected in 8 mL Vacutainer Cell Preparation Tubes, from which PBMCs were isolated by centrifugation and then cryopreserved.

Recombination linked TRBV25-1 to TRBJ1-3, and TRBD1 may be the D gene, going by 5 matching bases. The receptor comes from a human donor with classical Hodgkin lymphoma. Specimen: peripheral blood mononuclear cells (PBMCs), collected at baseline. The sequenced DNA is TGTGCCAGCAGTGGGGGGGCTGGAAACACCATATATTTT. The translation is CASSGGAGNTIYF.